This TCR beta chain came from a study of blood T cell repertoires in COVID-19. Under the authors' procedure: Cell counts per sample came from amplifying reference gene primers. The method was immunoSEQ multiplex PCR; TCRdb's version includes in-frame clones alone and lacks a portion of them. The V and J calls and the clone size are those of that table, but D and trimming were determined from the DNA. The table records some 77,000 clones, approximately 80% of them present only once. Germline V lookup: CDR1 ENHRY, CDR2 SYGVKD. V lost 6 bases, J lost 6 bases, and 21 bases lay in between. The CDR3 has 15 residues.

This TCR came from a man between 65 and 85 years old with acute or convalescent COVID-19. V is TRBV10-3 and J is TRBJ2-7; TRBD2 might be the D (6 bases). The sample was peripheral blood. CDR3 region: CAISGRQGTAGEQYF. As DNA, the CDR3 is TGTGCCATCAGCGGAAGACAAGGGACTGCTGGCGAGCAGTACTTC.